These 20 T cell receptor beta chains were sequenced from one sample in a study of tumor and adjacent non-tumor tissue in lung cancer. The library came from three nested PCR rounds adapted from ARM-PCR protocols. MiXCR was run by TCRdb on the multiplex PCR reads, yielding one entry per CDR3 protein. The top ten hold 20% to 25% of the sample, which has about 86,000 distinct CDR3 sequences, 75% to 85% seen once. No cell sorting was done before RNA was extracted from the tissue. More than 3 cm separated this lung sample from the edge of the tumor. The sample taken for sequencing was distant non-tumor lung tissue. These receptor sequences come from a woman aged 45-65 years with non-small cell lung cancer.

The CDR3 protein is CASSPAREGAAFF. The CDR3, as DNA: TGTGCCAGCTCACCGGCGCGCGAGGGTGCAGCTTTCTTT. The chain carries TRBV18 and TRBJ1-1, with D unclear. V was pared by 3 bases and J by 10 bases, with 15 bases between. This CDR3 is 13 amino acids long. CDR1 is KGHSH and CDR2 is LQKENI in the germline V gene.

In regard to this clonotype: An end of the junction differs from the germline gene, which may be a read error. The CDR3 bases are TGCGCCAGCAGCCTGAGACAGACCGGGGAGCTGTCATTT. It encodes CASSLRQTGELSF. This rearrangement joins TRBV11-3 to TRBJ2-2; D may match TRBD1 or TRBD2 (5 bases each). CDR3 size: 13 residues. Germline V CDR1 and CDR2: SGHNT, YENEEA.

This clonotype was counted many times. Here the CDR3 reads CSAREQDTYEQYF. CDR3 in DNA: TGCAGTGCTAGGGAACAAGATACGTACGAGCAGTACTTC. This rearrangement joins TRBV20-1 to TRBJ2-7, with D unresolved. Germline lookup yields CDR1 DFQATT and CDR2 SNEGSKA (reference sequence). The V end lost 3 bases, the J end lost 4 bases, and 13 bases lay between the germline ends. There are 13 residues in the CDR3.

A remark on this clonotype: A clone one base away is much larger, so this may be a read error. The V call is TRBV28, the J call TRBJ1-5, with D possibly being TRBD1 (6 bases). The CDR3 has 15 amino acids. Germline CDR1 is MDHEN and CDR2 is SYDVKM. The CDR3 protein is CVSSLRGGGNQPQHF. The CDR3 DNA reads as TGTGTCAGCAGTTTAAGGGGGGGTGGCAATCAGCCCCAGCATTTT.

As regards this clonotype: The conserved final phenylalanine or tryptophan is absent from the CDR3, which likely points to a read error. The gene calls are TRBV5-1 and TRBJ2-5; 11 nucleotides line up with TRBD2. Trimming cost V 4 bases and J 5 bases; bases outside gene matches: 10. The CDR3 covers 16 residues. Per the germline V gene, CDR1 is SGHRS and CDR2 is YFSETQ. CDR3 region: CASSPNPTSGDETQYI. DNA for the CDR3: TGCGCCAGCAGCCCCAACCCGACTAGCGGGGATGAGACCCAGTACATC.

The gene calls are TRBV5-6 and TRBJ2-2; D not certain. V was cut by 4 bases and J by 1 base, with 8 bases left in between. Germline CDR1 SGHDT, CDR2 YYEEEE. CDR3 length: 14 amino acids. CDR3 DNA sequence: TGTGCCAGCAGCGGAACAGTGAACACCGGGGAGCTGTTTTTT. This translates into CASSGTVNTGELFF.

As regards this clonotype: An end of the junction does not agree with germline; a read error may underlie this. The rearrangement uses TRBV29-1 and TRBJ2-7, with D maybe TRBD2 (6 bases). CDR1 SQVTM and CDR2 ANQGSEA come from the germline V gene. The length of the CDR3 is 12 residues. This CDR3 is CPGDQAIYEQPF. The CDR3 DNA follows: TGCCCGGGAGATCAAGCAATCTACGAGCAGCCCTTC.

This clonotype was detected once. An end of the junction differs from the germline gene, which may be a read error. The chain employs TRBV29-1 and TRBJ1-2, with no clear D. The length of the CDR3 is 14 residues. Per the germline V gene, CDR1 is SQVTM and CDR2 is ANQGSEA. The CDR3 DNA sequence: TGCAGTGTCCTCCCCCTGACGGCTAACTATTGCTACACCTTC. Its translation is CSVLPLTANYCYTF.

In the case of this clonotype: Without the conserved terminal phenylalanine or tryptophan, this CDR3 likely stems from a read error. The chain's CDR3 is CASSFRDRTYEQYL. CDR3 coding DNA: TGTGCCAGCAGCTTCCGGGACAGGACCTACGAGCAGTACCTC. V is TRBV6-6 and J is TRBJ2-7, with 8 positions matching TRBD1. The CDR3 runs to 14 residues. The germline gives CDR1 MNHNY, CDR2 SVGAGI (reference sequence). V shed 6 bases, J shed 2 bases, and the junction held 6 bases outside the gene matches.

This clonotype was counted once. At one boundary the junction diverges from the germline segment, which might be a read error. This chain uses TRBV10-2 with TRBJ2-2; 7 nucleotides align to TRBD2. Germline V gene lookup returns CDR1 WSHSY and CDR2 SAAADI. The CDR3 loop spans 18 amino acids. CDR3 DNA: TGCGCCAGCAGTGAGAATAAGGTGGGAGGGACGAACACCGGGGAACTGTTTTTT. Amino acid sequence: CASSENKVGGTNTGELFF.

Concerning this clonotype: The CDR3 does not end in the conserved phenylalanine or tryptophan, so this is likely a read error. This rearrangement joins TRBV14 to TRBJ2-7, with unresolved D. V dropped 1 base and J dropped 7 bases, with 8 bases sitting between them. The CDR3 length is 12 residues. The germline CDR1 and CDR2 sequences are SGHDN and FVKESK. The CDR3 spells CASSQVYREQYL. Written as DNA, the CDR3 is TGTGCCAGCAGCCAAGTGTACCGTGAGCAGTACCTC.

V usage is TRBV6-2 or TRBV6-3 and J usage is TRBJ2-2, with 7 nucleotides matching TRBD2. V was clipped by 11 bases and J by 0 bases; unmatched bases: 21. The CDR3 length is 19 residues. The V gene's germline CDR1 is MNHEY and CDR2 SVGEGT. CDR3 region: CAGGDPRLADASNTGELFF. CDR3 DNA: TGTGCCGGTGGGGACCCGCGGCTAGCGGACGCCTCGAACACCGGGGAGCTGTTTTTT.

J is TRBJ1-1 and V is TRBV30; D is uncertain. CDR1 and CDR2 (germline): GTSNPN, SVGIG (reference sequence). The CDR3 is made up of 13 amino acids. CDR3 bases: TGTGTCGGGAGTGTTAGGCCCACCCTTGAAGCTTTCTTT. Amino acid sequence: CVGSVRPTLEAFF. Full variable domain (remainder filled in from reference TRBV30 and TRBJ1-1): SQTIHQWPATLVQPVGSPLSLECTVEGTSNPNLYWYRQAAGRGLQLLFYSVGIGQISSEVPQNLSASRPQDRQFILSSKKLLLSDSGFYLCVGSVRPTLEAFFGQGTRLTVV.

The chain has TRBV5-1 and TRBJ2-7, with TRBD2 identical over 8 bases. This CDR3 is 18 amino acids long. Per the germline V gene, CDR1 is SGHRS and CDR2 is YFSETQ. V lost 4 bases and J lost 1; bases outside the gene matches: 16. The DNA for the CDR3 is TGCGCCAGCAGCCGGAGTTTTACTAGCGGAAGGGCTTCCTACGAGCAGTACTTC. Its protein product is CASSRSFTSGRASYEQYF.

Of note for this clonotype: With a much larger clone just one base away, this may be a read error. The genes are TRBV5-1 and TRBJ2-1; a weak D match, TRBD2 (6 bases). The germline gives CDR1 SGHRS, CDR2 YFSETQ. The germline V and J ends were trimmed by 5 bases and 4 bases, with 16 bases remaining between them. This CDR3 is 15 amino acids long. The CDR3, as DNA: TGCGCCAGCAGAATGTCCGGGACTGAATACAATGAGCAGTTCTTC. Its protein product is CASRMSGTEYNEQFF.

The rearrangement links TRBV5-6 to TRBJ1-2; maybe TRBD1 (5 bases). Germline V gene sequence: CDR1 SGHDT, CDR2 YYEEEE. V shed 0 bases and J shed 9 bases, with 24 bases lying between them. This CDR3 is 17 amino acids long. CDR3 DNA sequence: TGTGCCAGCAGCTTGGGTCTTACCGGGACCGAGTTTGGTAGCTACACCTTC. It is translated as CASSLGLTGTEFGSYTF.

Comment on this clonotype: This is likely a read error, given that the CDR3 carries no conserved phenylalanine or tryptophan at its end. The V gene is TRBV29-1, the J gene TRBJ2-1; tentative D call: TRBD2 (6 bases). The CDR3 covers 15 residues. Germline values: CDR1 SQVTM, CDR2 ANQGSEA. As DNA, the CDR3 is TGCAGCATTGAACTGCCCGGGAGCTCCTACAATGAGCAGTTCCTC. This encodes CSIELPGSSYNEQFL.

Remarks on this clonotype: One junction end does not reproduce the germline sequence, and a read error may be involved. The gene calls are TRBV11-2 and TRBJ2-7; D remains unclear. CDR3 length: 14 amino acids. Germline V gene data show CDR1 as SGHAT and CDR2 as FQNNGV. This chain's CDR3 is CARSLTDNFSEQYF. CDR3 bases: TGTGCCAGGAGCTTAACCGATAACTTCTCCGAGCAGTACTTC.

This clonotype was recorded only once. One base away lies a much larger clone, so this may be a sequencing read error. The chain's CDR3 is CAGSLGPSGSYNEQFF. The CDR3 DNA reads as TGTGCCGGCAGCTTAGGTCCTAGCGGGTCCTACAATGAGCAGTTCTTC. The chain couples TRBV11-2 to TRBJ2-1, with 8 bases aligning to TRBD2. The length of the CDR3 is 16 residues. Germline V gives CDR1 SGHAT, CDR2 FQNNGV.

The V call is TRBV6-5, the J call TRBJ2-7; unclear D gene. V was cut by 5 bases and J by 0 bases, with 8 bases left in between. The CDR3 is 13 amino acids. CDR1 and CDR2 from the germline V gene are MNHEY and SVGAGI. CDR3 nucleotides: TGTGCCAGCAGTACAGCCCACTCCTACGAGCAGTACTTC. It translates to CASSTAHSYEQYF.